This TCR beta chain came from a study of Graves' ophthalmopathy and Graves' hyperthyroidism. Germline V CDR1 and CDR2: MNHEY, SMNVEV (reference sequence). The CDR3 has 14 amino acids. Trimming shortened V by 2 bases and J by 0 bases, and 5 bases separated the two germline ends. This clonotype was seen repeatedly, ten times or more. CDR3 regions of TCR beta were amplified from RNA transcripts. Following a first-round RT-PCR that used HTBI primers, a second-round multiplex PCR was carried out. TCRdb independently ran MiXCR on the multiplex PCR reads; one entry per CDR3 protein. The table has roughly 51,000 distinct CDR3 sequences, around 48% seen once. Patients were diagnosed from clinical symptoms, serum thyroxine, TRAb, thyroid ultrasound and orbital computed tomography. PBMCs were isolated from an approximately 10 ml sample of fresh peripheral blood.

Sequencing used peripheral blood. This TCR was recovered from an adult man with Graves' ophthalmopathy. This chain connects TRBV27 to TRBJ2-1; D is unclear. The CDR3: CASSLLNSYNEQFF. The CDR3 DNA follows: TGTGCCAGCAGTTTACTAAACTCCTACAATGAGCAGTTCTTC.